This TCR beta chain is drawn from a study of T cells in Graves' hyperthyroidism and ophthalmopathy. Regarding this clonotype: Its target is unknown.

Germline-derived CDR1 and CDR2 are SEHNR and FQNEAQ (reference sequence). This CDR3 has 14 amino acids. V was clipped by 5 bases and J by 6 bases; unmatched bases: 5. Patients affected by ophthalmopathy presented a Clinical Activity Score of at least 3, a NOSPECS grade of at least 4, and disease duration below 3 months. Study-wide results and caveats: A model using 13 V-J features told ophthalmopathy apart from stable hyperthyroidism. Most thyroid clonotypes expanded above 0.001 were also detected in blood.

What was amplified from RNA transcripts were TCR beta CDR3 regions. A first-round RT-PCR of the TCR CDR3 used the HTBI primer set. Each CDR3 protein gets one entry after TCRdb re-called the multiplex PCR reads with MiXCR. The sample shows approximately 600,000 distinct CDR3 sequences, over 12% of them seen only once. The sample comprised blood. This chain links TRBV7-9 with TRBJ1-4; 8 nucleotides agree with TRBD1. This sequence was found in a woman aged 18-29 years with Graves' ophthalmopathy. The CDR3 loop reads CASSPRTGYEKLFF. The CDR3 coding sequence is TGTGCCAGCAGCCCTCGGACAGGGTATGAAAAACTGTTTTTT. The full variable domain, completed using reference TRBV7-9 and TRBJ1-4, is DTGVSQNPRHKITKRGQNVTFRCDPISEHNRLYWYRQTLGQGPEFLTYFQNEAQLEKSRLLSDRFSAERPKGSFSTLEIQRTEQGDSAMYLCASSPRTGYEKLFFGSGTQLSVL.